The rows below give T cell receptor beta chains drawn from one sample of a study of prognosis after radiotherapy for stage I lung cancer. TCRdb fed the multiplex PCR reads into MiXCR, producing one record per CDR3 protein. Found here are over 12,000 distinct CDR3 sequences, 55% to 70% of them singletons; the top ten hold roughly 24%. The source material was PBMCs, sampled before or after stereotactic body radiation therapy (not recorded which). Receptor source: a donor at least 50 years old with non-small cell lung cancer. CDR3s include the opening cysteine and the closing phenylalanine or tryptophan. Fields, in order: CDR3 protein, CDR3 DNA, clone size, D gene, J gene, V gene. A D gene is named only where the DNA matches it firmly. The size entry is marked missing in some rows and otherwise reads once, few, many or a size class.

CSASSGVWDSRYEQYF | TGCAGTGCTAGCTCGGGGGTCTGGGACAGTCGCTACGAGCAGTACTTC | medium-sized | NA | TRBJ2-7 | TRBV20-1
CASSKAGTGGTYEQYF | TGTGCCAGCAGCAAAGCCGGGACAGGGGGTACTTACGAGCAGTACTTC | NA | TRBD1 | TRBJ2-7 | TRBV6-1
CASSLWGRIGEQYF | TGTGCCAGCAGTTTATGGGGGAGAATTGGCGAGCAGTACTTC | medium-sized | NA | TRBJ2-7 | TRBV27
CASSLDSGLAGTQYF | TGTGCCAGCAGCTTAGATTCCGGACTAGCGGGCACCCAGTACTTC | medium-sized | TRBD2 | TRBJ2-7 | TRBV11-2
CASSSLRGRVETQYF | TGTGCCAGCAGCTCTCTCAGGGGGCGCGTGGAGACCCAGTACTTC | many | TRBD1 | TRBJ2-5 | TRBV28
CSASGFAVFGGKSLAKNIQYF | TGCAGTGCTAGTGGTTTCGCGGTTTTCGGAGGGAAGTCCCTAGCCAAAAACATTCAGTACTTC | many | NA | TRBJ2-4 | TRBV20-1
CASSEGRGRASNEQFF | TGTGCCAGCAGTGAAGGGCGGGGCAGGGCGAGCAATGAGCAGTTCTTC | NA | NA | TRBJ2-1 | TRBV2
CASSGGLGSGGNTIYF | TGTGCCAGCAGCGGGGGTCTGGGGTCGGGTGGAAACACCATATATTTT | medium-sized | NA | TRBJ1-3 | TRBV9
CASIETGIDYGYTF | TGTGCCAGCATTGAAACAGGGATCGACTATGGCTACACCTTC | NA | NA | TRBJ1-2 | TRBV28
CASSQIRVPGYNEQFF | TGTGCCAGCAGTCAAATAAGGGTCCCCGGTTACAATGAGCAGTTCTTC | NA | NA | TRBJ2-1 | TRBV6-1
CASSLRGADTQYF | TGTGCCAGCAGTTTACGGGGCGCAGATACGCAGTATTTT | NA | NA | TRBJ2-3 | TRBV27
CSASRTGTYEQYF | TGCAGTGCTAGTAGGACAGGTACCTACGAGCAGTACTTC | medium-sized | TRBD1 | TRBJ2-7 | TRBV20-1
CSARQAGTGNYNEQFF | TGCAGTGCTAGACAAGCCGGGACAGGGAACTACAATGAGCAGTTCTTC | once | TRBD1 | TRBJ2-1 | TRBV20-1
CAISLGDGGFYEQYF | TGTGCCATCAGCTTGGGGGACGGGGGTTTCTACGAGCAGTACTTC | NA | NA | TRBJ2-7 | TRBV5-4
CASSYRRGGQETYEQYF | TGTGCCAGCAGTTACCGTCGGGGGGGACAGGAGACCTACGAGCAGTACTTC | NA | NA | TRBJ2-7 | TRBV6-5
CASRGPKETQYF | TGTGCCAGTCGAGGCCCCAAAGAGACCCAGTACTTC | NA | NA | TRBJ2-5 | TRBV19
CASSSGLAVSFEQFF | TGTGCCAGCAGCTCGGGACTAGCGGTATCTTTTGAGCAGTTCTTC | NA | TRBD2 | TRBJ2-1 | TRBV9
CASSAGTSGRAQYF | TGTGCCAGCAGTGCTGGGACTAGCGGGAGGGCGCAGTATTTT | NA | TRBD2 | TRBJ2-3 | TRBV6-1
CSAKVDSNQPQHF | TGCAGTGCTAAGGTGGATAGCAATCAGCCCCAGCATTTT | medium-sized | NA | TRBJ1-5 | TRBV20-1
CASSVGQGVGTEAFF | TGTGCCAGCAGCGTAGGACAGGGGGTAGGAACTGAAGCTTTCTTT | many | TRBD1 | TRBJ1-1 | TRBV9
CASSRENRGARTQYF | TGTGCCAGCAGCCGAGAAAACCGGGGGGCGCGGACGCAGTATTTT | once | NA | TRBJ2-3 | TRBV6-1
CAWSGPGQGYGYTF | TGTGCCTGGAGTGGGCCGGGACAGGGCTATGGCTACACCTTC | NA | TRBD1 | TRBJ1-2 | TRBV30
CASRGQGPGNQPQHF | TGTGCCAGCAGAGGACAGGGGCCGGGCAATCAGCCCCAGCATTTT | NA | TRBD1 | TRBJ1-5 | TRBV2
CASSPTGNTEAFF | TGCGCCAGCAGCCCGACGGGGAACACTGAAGCTTTCTTT | NA | NA | TRBJ1-1 | TRBV5-1
CASSPGPSNYGYTF | TGTGCCAGCAGTCCAGGTCCATCTAACTATGGCTACACCTTC | once | NA | TRBJ1-2 | TRBV6-1
CASSSGQGADGYTF | TGCGCCAGCAGCTCGGGACAGGGGGCGGATGGCTACACCTTC | NA | TRBD1 | TRBJ1-2 | TRBV5-1
CACSPDRDYEKYF | TGTGCCTGTAGTCCGGACAGGGACTACGAGAAGTACTTC | NA | NA | TRBJ2-7 | TRBV19
CAWSKGGGYTF | TGTGCCTGGAGTAAAGGGGGTGGCTACACCTTC | NA | NA | TRBJ1-2 | TRBV30
CASSLPGAKLFF | TGTGCCAGCAGTTTACCGGGGGCCAAGCTGTTTTTT | medium-sized | NA | TRBJ2-2 | TRBV28
CASSFGQDQPQHF | TGCGCCAGCAGCTTTGGACAGGATCAGCCCCAGCATTTT | NA | TRBD1 | TRBJ1-5 | TRBV7-3
CASSPTGTANVLTF | TGCGCCAGCAGCCCCACAGGGACGGCCAACGTCCTGACTTTC | NA | NA | TRBJ2-6 | TRBV5-1
CASSLSLAGGSYEQYF | TGTGCCAGCAGTTTATCGTTGGCAGGGGGTTCCTACGAGCAGTACTTC | NA | TRBD1 | TRBJ2-7 | TRBV27
CASSFSGQGVLYSNQPQHF | TGTGCCAGCAGCTTTTCGGGGCAGGGGGTTCTTTATAGCAATCAGCCCCAGCATTTT | medium-sized | TRBD1 | TRBJ1-5 | TRBV11-3
CASTPRRISTDTQYF | TGTGCCAGCACCCCCAGACGGATAAGCACAGATACGCAGTATTTT | medium-sized | NA | TRBJ2-3 | TRBV6-1
CSATGLAVDTQYF | TGCAGTGCCACAGGACTAGCTGTGGATACGCAGTATTTT | NA | TRBD2 | TRBJ2-3 | TRBV20-1
CASHPPLGRGGELFF | TGTGCCAGCCACCCTCCCCTAGGGAGGGGCGGGGAGCTGTTTTTT | once | TRBD2 | TRBJ2-2 | TRBV28
CASSLVASGRAASTDTQYF | TGTGCCAGCAGCTTAGTCGCTAGCGGGAGGGCCGCGAGCACAGATACGCAGTATTTT | medium-sized | TRBD2 | TRBJ2-3 | TRBV11-2
CSATGVDEQFF | TGCAGTGCTACGGGAGTTGATGAGCAGTTCTTC | medium-sized | NA | TRBJ2-1 | TRBV20-1
CASGLLLAGAGEQFF | TGTGCTAGTGGTTTGTTACTAGCGGGAGCTGGTGAGCAGTTCTTC | NA | TRBD2 | TRBJ2-1 | TRBV12-5
CASSFRSFSYTF | TGTGCCAGCAGCTTCCGGAGCTTTAGCTACACCTTC | few | NA | TRBJ1-2 | TRBV7-8
CASTSPGLAGEWTVYEQYF | TGTGCCAGCACCTCCCCAGGGCTAGCGGGAGAGTGGACCGTCTACGAGCAGTACTTC | NA | TRBD2 | TRBJ2-7 | TRBV6-1
CASSSDYNSPLHF | TGTGCCAGCAGCTCCGACTATAATTCACCCCTCCACTTT | NA | NA | TRBJ1-6 | TRBV5-8
CASSSGWTSIHEQYF | TGTGCTAGTAGCAGTGGCTGGACTAGTATACACGAGCAGTACTTC | once | TRBD2 | TRBJ2-7 | TRBV19
CASSTGRGRKNEQFF | TGTGCCAGCAGTACCGGCAGGGGGCGCAAAAATGAGCAGTTCTTC | medium-sized | TRBD1 | TRBJ2-1 | TRBV27
CASRRTGGKYEQYF | TGTGCCAGCAGGCGAACCGGGGGGAAGTACGAGCAGTACTTC | many | TRBD2 | TRBJ2-7 | TRBV5-6
CATPWGPGQTQYF | TGTGCCACCCCCTGGGGTCCCGGGCAGACCCAGTACTTC | NA | NA | TRBJ2-5 | TRBV7-9
CASSLGMNTEAFF | TGTGCCAGCAGCTTAGGTATGAACACTGAAGCTTTCTTT | NA | NA | TRBJ1-1 | TRBV11-2
CATERTGGSSNEQFF | TGTGCCACTGAAAGGACAGGGGGCAGTAGCAATGAGCAGTTCTTC | NA | TRBD1 | TRBJ2-1 | TRBV24-1
CASSESLAPSARGGQETQYF | TGTGCCAGCAGTGAATCGTTGGCGCCTAGCGCGAGAGGTGGTCAAGAGACCCAGTACTTC | NA | NA | TRBJ2-5 | TRBV6-1